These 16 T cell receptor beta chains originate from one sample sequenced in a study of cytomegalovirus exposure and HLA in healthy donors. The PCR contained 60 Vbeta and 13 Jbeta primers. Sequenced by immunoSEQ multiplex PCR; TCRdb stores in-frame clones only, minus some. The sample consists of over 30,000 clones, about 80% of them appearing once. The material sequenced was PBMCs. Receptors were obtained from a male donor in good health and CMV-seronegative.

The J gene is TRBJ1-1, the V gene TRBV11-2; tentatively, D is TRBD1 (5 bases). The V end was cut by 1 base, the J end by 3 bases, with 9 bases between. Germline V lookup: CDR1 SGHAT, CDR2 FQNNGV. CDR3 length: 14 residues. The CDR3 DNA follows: TGTGCCAGCAGCTTAGCAGGGAGGGACACTGAAGCTTTCTTT. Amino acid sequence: CASSLAGRDTEAFF.

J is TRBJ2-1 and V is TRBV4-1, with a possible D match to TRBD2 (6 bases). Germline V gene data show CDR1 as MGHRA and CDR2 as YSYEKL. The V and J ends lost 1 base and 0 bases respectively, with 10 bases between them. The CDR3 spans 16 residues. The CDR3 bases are TGCGCCAGCAGCCAAGGCGGGGTTAGCTCCTACAATGAGCAGTTCTTC. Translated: CASSQGGVSSYNEQFF.

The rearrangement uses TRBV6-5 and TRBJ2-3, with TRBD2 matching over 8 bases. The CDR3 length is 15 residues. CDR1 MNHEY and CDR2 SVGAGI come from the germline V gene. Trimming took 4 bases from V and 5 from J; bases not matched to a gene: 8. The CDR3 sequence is CASSFSAGAIDTQYF. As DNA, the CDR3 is TGTGCCAGCAGTTTCTCAGCGGGAGCGATAGATACGCAGTATTTT.

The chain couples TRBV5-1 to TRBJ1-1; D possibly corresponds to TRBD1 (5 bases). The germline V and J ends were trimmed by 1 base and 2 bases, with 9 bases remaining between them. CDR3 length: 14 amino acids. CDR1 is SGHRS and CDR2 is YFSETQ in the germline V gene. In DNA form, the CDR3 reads TGCGCCAGCAGCTTGTCGGACACTAACACTGAAGCTTTCTTT. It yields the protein CASSLSDTNTEAFF.

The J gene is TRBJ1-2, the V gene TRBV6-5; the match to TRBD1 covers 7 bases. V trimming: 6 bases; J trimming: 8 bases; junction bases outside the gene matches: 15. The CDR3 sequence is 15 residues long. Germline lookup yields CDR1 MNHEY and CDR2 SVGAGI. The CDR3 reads CASSHPTGDPQGYTF. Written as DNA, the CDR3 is TGTGCCAGCAGCCACCCTACAGGGGATCCTCAGGGCTACACCTTC.

The CDR3 region is CAISGQGQNGYTF. CDR3 nucleotides: TGTGCCATCAGTGGCCAGGGCCAGAATGGCTACACCTTC. J is TRBJ1-2 and V is TRBV10-3; D is possibly TRBD1 (5 bases). This CDR3 has 13 residues. V was shortened by 4 bases and J by 6 bases, with 12 bases between the two germline ends. The germline V gene has CDR1 ENHRY and CDR2 SYGVKD.

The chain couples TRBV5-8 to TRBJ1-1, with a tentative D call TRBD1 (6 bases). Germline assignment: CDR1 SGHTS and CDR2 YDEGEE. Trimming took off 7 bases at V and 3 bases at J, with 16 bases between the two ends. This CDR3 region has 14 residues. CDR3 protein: CASVTTDRHTEAFF. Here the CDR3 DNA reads TGTGCCAGCGTCACAACGGACAGACACACTGAAGCTTTCTTT.

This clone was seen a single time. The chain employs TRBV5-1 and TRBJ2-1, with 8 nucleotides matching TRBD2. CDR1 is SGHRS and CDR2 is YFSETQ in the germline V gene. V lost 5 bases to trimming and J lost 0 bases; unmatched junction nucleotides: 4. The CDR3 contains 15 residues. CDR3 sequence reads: CASRAGGPSYNEQFF. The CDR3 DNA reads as TGCGCCAGCAGGGCGGGGGGACCCTCCTACAATGAGCAGTTCTTC.

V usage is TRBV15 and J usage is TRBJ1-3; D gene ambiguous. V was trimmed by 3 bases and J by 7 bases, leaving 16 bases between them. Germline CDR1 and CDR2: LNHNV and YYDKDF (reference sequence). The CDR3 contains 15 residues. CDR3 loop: CATSSELRELNTIYF. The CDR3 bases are TGTGCCACCAGCAGTGAATTGCGCGAGTTGAACACCATATATTTT.

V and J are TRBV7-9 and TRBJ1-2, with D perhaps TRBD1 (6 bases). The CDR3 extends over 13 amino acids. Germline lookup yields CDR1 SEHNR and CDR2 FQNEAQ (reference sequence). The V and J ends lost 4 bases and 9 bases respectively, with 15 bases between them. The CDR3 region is CASSSSTGYSYTF. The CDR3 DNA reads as TGTGCCAGCAGCTCCTCCACAGGGTACAGCTACACCTTC.

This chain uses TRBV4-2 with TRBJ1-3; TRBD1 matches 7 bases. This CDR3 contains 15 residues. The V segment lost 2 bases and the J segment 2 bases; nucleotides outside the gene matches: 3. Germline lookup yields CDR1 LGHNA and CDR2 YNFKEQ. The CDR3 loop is CASSQIGTAGNTIYF. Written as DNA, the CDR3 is TGTGCCAGCAGCCAAATAGGGACAGCTGGAAACACCATATATTTT.

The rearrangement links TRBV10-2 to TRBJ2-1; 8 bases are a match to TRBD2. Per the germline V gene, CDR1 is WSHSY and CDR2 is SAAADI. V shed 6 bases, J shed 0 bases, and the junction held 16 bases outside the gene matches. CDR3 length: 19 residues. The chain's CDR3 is CASSPIWGQAGDSYNEQFF. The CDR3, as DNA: TGCGCCAGCAGCCCAATCTGGGGACAAGCGGGGGACTCCTACAATGAGCAGTTCTTC.

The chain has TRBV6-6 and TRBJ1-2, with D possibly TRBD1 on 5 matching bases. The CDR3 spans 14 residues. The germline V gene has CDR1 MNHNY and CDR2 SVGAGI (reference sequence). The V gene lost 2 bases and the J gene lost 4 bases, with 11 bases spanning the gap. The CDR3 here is CASSYRGDLYGYTF. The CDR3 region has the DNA TGTGCCAGCAGTTACCGGGGGGACCTCTATGGCTACACCTTC.

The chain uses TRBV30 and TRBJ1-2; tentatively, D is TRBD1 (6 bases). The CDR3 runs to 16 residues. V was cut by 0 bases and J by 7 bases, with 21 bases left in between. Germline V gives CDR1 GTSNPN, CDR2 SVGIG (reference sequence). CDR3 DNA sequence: TGTGCCTGGAGTGTGGGGTCGGGGGGCAGGAAGAGTGGCTACACCTTC. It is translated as CAWSVGSGGRKSGYTF.

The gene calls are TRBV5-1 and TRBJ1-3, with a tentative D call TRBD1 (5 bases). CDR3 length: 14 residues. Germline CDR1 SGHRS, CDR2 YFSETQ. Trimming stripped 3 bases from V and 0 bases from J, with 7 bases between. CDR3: CASSSGLSGNTIYF. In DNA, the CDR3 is TGCGCCAGCAGCTCAGGGCTCTCTGGAAACACCATATATTTT.

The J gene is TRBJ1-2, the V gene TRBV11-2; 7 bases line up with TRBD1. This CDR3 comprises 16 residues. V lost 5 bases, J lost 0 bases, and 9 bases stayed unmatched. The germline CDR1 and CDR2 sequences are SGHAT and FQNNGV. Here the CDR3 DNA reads TGTGCCAGCAGCACCCAGGGGACAGAAGCTAACTATGGCTACACCTTC. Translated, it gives CASSTQGTEANYGYTF.